A single sample gave rise to the 19 T cell receptor beta chains below, sequenced in a study of shared clonotypes between healthy human individuals. TCRdb keeps only in-frame clones here, not all; method: immunoSEQ multiplex PCR. The repertoire consists of approximately 620,000 clones, with roughly 97% occurring once and the leading ten covering about 0.06%. The sequencing sample was made of naive CD4+ T cells sorted from blood. The subset denotes: CD45RA+ positively selected. The origin of the receptors is a woman in her twenties or thirties in good health.

The genes are TRBV18 and TRBJ1-4; a weak D match, TRBD1 (5 bases). CDR1 and CDR2 (germline): KGHSH, LQKENI. The CDR3 has 14 amino acids. V lost 10 bases to trimming and J lost 2 bases, with 14 bases between them. CDR3 loop: CATFFGTTNEKLFF. For the CDR3, the DNA is TGTGCCACCTTCTTCGGGACCACTAATGAAAAACTGTTTTTT.

The CDR3 sequence is CASSKGTSGKQETQYF. The CDR3 DNA is TGTGCCAGCAGCAAAGGGACTAGCGGGAAACAAGAGACCCAGTACTTC. This chain uses TRBV7-2 with TRBJ2-5; 13 nucleotides align to TRBD2. Unmatched junction bases numbered 5, after V lost 5 bases and J lost 2 bases. The CDR3 has 16 residues. Germline V gives CDR1 SGHTA, CDR2 FQGNSA.

V is TRBV18 and J is TRBJ2-5, with D tentatively TRBD2 (5 bases). CDR1 and CDR2 (germline): KGHSH, LQKENI. CDR3 length: 17 amino acids. Trimming took 1 base from V and 3 from J, leaving 18 bases between them. DNA of the CDR3: TGTGCCAGCTCACCACAAAGCCTTGGACTGACCGAAGAGACCCAGTACTTC. Translation gives CASSPQSLGLTEETQYF.

The chain carries TRBV11-2 and TRBJ2-5, with 7 nucleotides matching TRBD2. The CDR3 has 17 residues. Germline V gene data show CDR1 as SGHAT and CDR2 as FQNNGV. With 6 bases clipped from V and 5 bases from J, the junction kept 18 bases outside the gene matches. This chain's CDR3 is CASRRPFQGGVWETQYF. The CDR3 nucleotides read TGTGCCAGCAGGAGACCTTTCCAGGGAGGGGTTTGGGAGACCCAGTACTTC.

J is TRBJ2-7 and V is TRBV28; D call uncertain. The V gene's germline CDR1 is MDHEN and CDR2 SYDVKM. The CDR3 consists of 14 residues. The germline V and J ends were trimmed by 7 bases and 1 base, with 14 bases remaining between them. CDR3 in DNA: TGTGCCAGCACCCCTGCTAGGAGATCCTACGAGCAGTACTTC. Amino acids: CASTPARRSYEQYF.

The rearrangement uses TRBV7-2 and TRBJ1-2; no reliable D call. The CDR3 has 11 amino acids. Germline values: CDR1 SGHTA, CDR2 FQGNSA. V was cut by 6 bases and J by 2 bases, with 4 bases left in between. The CDR3 DNA follows: TGTGCCAGCAGATTGAACTATGGCTACACCTTC. This sequence encodes CASRLNYGYTF.

This chain links TRBV2 with TRBJ2-3, with TRBD2 matching over 13 bases. The CDR3 contains 15 residues. Germline V CDR1 and CDR2: SNHLY, FYNNEI. After removal of 8 bases from V and 4 bases from J, the junction contained 6 bases not matched to a gene. This CDR3 reads CASVELAGGADTQYF. The DNA for the CDR3 is TGTGCCAGCGTGGAACTAGCGGGAGGGGCAGATACGCAGTATTTT.

This chain uses TRBV6-6 with TRBJ2-7; D is undetermined. Germline CDR1 MNHNY, CDR2 SVGAGI (reference sequence). Trimming took off 6 bases at V and 0 bases at J, with 12 bases between the two ends. The CDR3 is made up of 14 amino acids. CDR3 protein: CASRFAQSSYEQYF. As DNA, the CDR3 is TGTGCCAGCAGGTTTGCGCAGAGCTCCTACGAGCAGTACTTC.

J is TRBJ2-3 and V is TRBV28, with 9 bases lining up with TRBD2. Per germline, CDR1 MDHEN and CDR2 SYDVKM. The CDR3 covers 17 residues. Trimming at V came to 4 bases and at J to 0 bases, leaving 8 bases not matched to a gene. CDR3 in amino acids: CASSSPGLAHSTDTQYF. CDR3 DNA sequence: TGTGCCAGCAGTTCCCCGGGACTAGCCCACAGCACAGATACGCAGTATTTT.

This clone was seen a single time. This chain connects TRBV5-4 to TRBJ2-7; 8 bases are a match to TRBD2. CDR1 and CDR2 (germline): SGHNT, YYREEE (reference sequence). CDR3 length equals 14 residues. With V trimmed by 0 bases and J by 6 bases, 5 bases remained unmatched. CDR3 amino acids: CASSLGSGRGEQYF. CDR3 nucleotide sequence: TGTGCCAGCAGCTTGGGTTCCGGGAGGGGCGAGCAGTACTTC.

The chain joins TRBV20-1 to TRBJ2-5; unclear D gene. Germline V gives CDR1 DFQATT, CDR2 SNEGSKA (reference sequence). The CDR3 runs to 11 residues. CDR3 sequence reads: CTAWVGETQYF. The DNA for the CDR3 is TGCACCGCCTGGGTTGGGGAGACCCAGTACTTC.

The rearrangement joins TRBV5-1 to TRBJ2-1; the D gene is possibly TRBD1 (7 bases). The germline V gene encodes CDR1 SGHRS and CDR2 YFSETQ. V lost 4 bases, J lost 4 bases, and 18 bases lay in between. The CDR3 consists of 16 residues. DNA of the CDR3: TGCGCCAGCAGCAGAATACAGGGGACTCTATACAATGAGCAGTTCTTC. It specifies CASSRIQGTLYNEQFF.

The chain couples TRBV21-1 to TRBJ2-7; TRBD2 reflects the table's D call only, with no check against the DNA. TRBV21-1 is designated a pseudogene. The CDR3 is made up of 15 amino acids. In nucleotides, the CDR3 is TGTGCCAGCAGCGGGAGACTAGCGGGAGGCCACGAGCAGTACTTC. Amino acid sequence: CASSGRLAGGHEQYF.

The CDR3 sequence is CASRSPGRGNTIYF. For the CDR3, the DNA is TGTGCCAGCAGGTCACCGGGCCGGGGAAACACCATATATTTT. The V and J genes are TRBV6-1 and TRBJ1-3, with D unclear. CDR3 size: 14 residues. Per germline, CDR1 MNHNS and CDR2 SASEGT. Trimming stripped 6 bases from V and 4 bases from J, with 13 bases between.

The V gene is TRBV18, the J gene TRBJ1-2; D is unclear. Trimming pared 2 bases from V and 8 bases from J, leaving 9 bases between. CDR3 size: 12 residues. Germline lookup yields CDR1 KGHSH and CDR2 LQKENI. The CDR3: CASSPSWEGYTF. The CDR3, as DNA: TGTGCCAGCTCACCATCCTGGGAAGGCTACACCTTC.

The chain is built from TRBV7-2 and TRBJ1-4; maybe TRBD1 (6 bases). This CDR3 region has 16 residues. Trimming took 6 bases from V and 5 from J, leaving 19 bases between them. The germline CDR1 and CDR2 sequences are SGHTA and FQGNSA. The chain's CDR3 is CASSFLSRTDNEKLFF. CDR3 nucleotide sequence: TGTGCCAGCAGTTTCCTATCTCGGACAGACAATGAAAAACTGTTTTTT.

The CDR3 protein is CASSLDRGQTDTQYF. The CDR3 DNA sequence: TGTGCCAGCAGCTTAGACCGGGGGCAGACAGATACGCAGTATTTT. The chain carries TRBV11-2 and TRBJ2-3, with D perhaps assigned TRBD1 or TRBD2 (6 bases each). CDR3 size: 15 residues. CDR1 and CDR2 from the germline V gene are SGHAT and FQNNGV. Trimming cost V 0 bases and J 3 bases, with 10 bases left between them.

This clone has only one observation. The chain carries TRBV15 and TRBJ2-3; 11 bases fit TRBD2. CDR1 is LNHNV, CDR2 YYDKDF, per germline (reference sequence). The CDR3 is 14 amino acids. J gave up 3 bases and V 10 bases, and 6 bases lay outside the gene matches. The CDR3 DNA follows: TGTGCCATAACTAGCGGGAGAATGACAGATACGCAGTATTTT. Translated, it gives CAITSGRMTDTQYF. Full variable domain (missing parts from reference TRBV15 and TRBJ2-3): DAMVIQNPRYQVTQFGKPVTLSCSQTLNHNVMYWYQQKSSQAPKLLFHYYDKDFNNEADTPDNFQSRRPNTSFCFLDIRSPGLGDTAMYLCAITSGRMTDTQYFGPGTRLTVL.

Points on this clone: The same CDR3 arises from other DNA sequences in this sample as well. The J gene is TRBJ2-7, the V gene TRBV11-2; D gene uncertain. CDR1 and CDR2 (germline): SGHAT, FQNNGV. This CDR3 comprises 13 residues. V lost 1 base and J 2 bases, leaving 6 bases between the germline ends. CDR3 in DNA: TGTGCCAGCAGCTTAGGGCTTGCCTACGAGCAGTACTTC. Protein product: CASSLGLAYEQYF.